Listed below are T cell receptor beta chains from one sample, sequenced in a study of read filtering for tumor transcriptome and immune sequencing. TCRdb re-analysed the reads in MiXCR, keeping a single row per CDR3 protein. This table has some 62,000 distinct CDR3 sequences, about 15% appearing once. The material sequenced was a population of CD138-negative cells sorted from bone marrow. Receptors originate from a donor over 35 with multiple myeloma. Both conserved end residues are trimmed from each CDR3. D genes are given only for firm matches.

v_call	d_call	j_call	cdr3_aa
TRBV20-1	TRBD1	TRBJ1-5	SAGKGQMNQPQH
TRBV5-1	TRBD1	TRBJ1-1	ASSSEQGAGTEAF
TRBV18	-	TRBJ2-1	ASSPPGHAEQF
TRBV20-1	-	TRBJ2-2	SARDVGRALDRNTGELF
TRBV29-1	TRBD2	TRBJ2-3	SVELAVLTDTQY
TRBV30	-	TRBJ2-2	AWSDAGPPGELF
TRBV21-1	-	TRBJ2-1	ASSPRLLYNEQF
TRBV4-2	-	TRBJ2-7	ASSPTSYEQY
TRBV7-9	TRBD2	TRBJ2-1	ASRTSGRGDEQF
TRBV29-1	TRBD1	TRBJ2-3	SADRASDTQY
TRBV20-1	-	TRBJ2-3	RQGGTLDADTQY
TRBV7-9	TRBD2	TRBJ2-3	ASPIAGAASTDTQY
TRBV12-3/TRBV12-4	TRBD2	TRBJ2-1	ASSLREGRHEQF
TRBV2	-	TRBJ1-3	ASSVESSGNTIY
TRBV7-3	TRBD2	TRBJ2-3	ASSLTSGEGDTQY
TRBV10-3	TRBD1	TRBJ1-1	AISRQGALPNTEAF
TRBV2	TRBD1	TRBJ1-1	ASSELGQGFRGTEAF
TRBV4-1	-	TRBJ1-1	ASSQDPRPGTEAF
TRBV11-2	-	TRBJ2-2	ASIKTRFATGELF
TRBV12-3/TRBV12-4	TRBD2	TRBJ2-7	ASSTAGPAYEQY
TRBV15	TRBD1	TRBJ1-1	ATSRNRDRGQAEAF
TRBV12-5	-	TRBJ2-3	ASALGRLYSTDTQY
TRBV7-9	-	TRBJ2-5	ASSLTGVQETQY
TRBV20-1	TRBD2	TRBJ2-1	SASLLAGGPSEQF
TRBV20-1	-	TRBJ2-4	SARDVPDQY
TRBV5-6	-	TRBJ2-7	ASSLAPGQGGREQY
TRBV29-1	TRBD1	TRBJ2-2	SVNRGTGELF
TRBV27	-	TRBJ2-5	ASREQGGKTQY
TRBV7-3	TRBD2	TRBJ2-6	ASSRPAAGGKPGANVLT
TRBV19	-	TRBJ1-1	ASSIDSLLNTEAF
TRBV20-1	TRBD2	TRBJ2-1	SARDPTSGNNEQF
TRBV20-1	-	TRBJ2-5	SAIGPSGQETQY
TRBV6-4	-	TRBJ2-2	ASSAEDTGELF
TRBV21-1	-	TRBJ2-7	ASSKEGRVCEQY
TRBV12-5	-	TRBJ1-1	ASGLWGTEAF
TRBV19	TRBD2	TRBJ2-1	ASGTSTSGSILLYDEQF
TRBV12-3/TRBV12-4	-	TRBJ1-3	ASSLVGVGNTIY
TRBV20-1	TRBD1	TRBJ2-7	SATDRGRKNPSEQY
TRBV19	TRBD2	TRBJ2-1	ASSTRTSGRALYNEQF
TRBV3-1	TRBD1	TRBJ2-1	ASSSATTGSNEQF
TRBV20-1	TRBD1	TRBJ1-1	SAPTGGVSVAF
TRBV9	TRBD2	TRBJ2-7	ASSVAGTSGYEQY
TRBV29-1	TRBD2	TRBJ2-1	SVSWTSGSNEQF
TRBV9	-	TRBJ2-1	ASSVGKAEQF
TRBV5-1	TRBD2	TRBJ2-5	ASSSLLAGGSETQY
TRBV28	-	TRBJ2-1	ASLRGLSYNEQF
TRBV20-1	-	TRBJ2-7	SARWVADGPYEQY
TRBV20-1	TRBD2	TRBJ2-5	SASGTSGQETQY
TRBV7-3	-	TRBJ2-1	ASSLDSVNEQF
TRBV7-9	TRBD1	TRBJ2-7	ASSSKTGITSYEQY
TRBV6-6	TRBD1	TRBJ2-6	ASSPGQGAAGANVLT
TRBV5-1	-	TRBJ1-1	ASSYSTSPNTEAF